These 11 T cell receptor beta chains came from one sample sequenced in a study of regulatory T cells in long-lasting Graves disease. Through Arm-PCR of CDR3 regions and iRepertoire HTBI primers, TCR beta libraries were built. TCRdb reanalysed the multiplex PCR reads using MiXCR and keeps one entry per CDR3 protein. The repertoire has 550,000 to 600,000 distinct CDR3 sequences, 15% to 20% of them found once; the top ten carry more than 10%. Specified time point: newly diagnosed GD, antithyroid drugs for less than 3 months. The authors made the TCR library using RNA they extracted from PBMCs. The data also belong to a second study, concerning T cells in Graves' hyperthyroidism and ophthalmopathy.

The sequenced sample was peripheral blood mononuclear cells (PBMCs), obtained at new diagnosis, from a patient treated with antithyroid drugs. Receptors originate from a man aged 18 to 35 with Graves disease.

This clonotype was recorded many times. The chain uses TRBV19 and TRBJ2-1; perhaps TRBD1 as D (5 bases). The V gene lost 4 bases and the J gene lost 4 bases, with 14 bases spanning the gap. The CDR3 is 15 residues long. Looked up from germline, CDR1 is LNHDA and CDR2 is SQIVND (reference sequence). The CDR3 region is CASSRQKYTYNEQFF. Written as DNA, the CDR3 is TGTGCCAGTAGTAGACAGAAGTATACTTACAATGAGCAGTTCTTC.

This clonotype has at least ten counts. In nucleotides, the CDR3 is TGTGCCAGCAGTAGACAGTTAAGCACAGATACGCAGTATTTT. It is translated as CASSRQLSTDTQYF. The chain uses TRBV27 and TRBJ2-3; the D gene is possibly TRBD1 (5 bases). From germline, CDR1 is MNHEY and CDR2 SMNVEV (reference sequence). The V and J ends lost 5 bases and 0 bases respectively, with 9 bases between them. The CDR3 covers 14 residues.

The sample holds many counts of this clonotype. The chain recombines TRBV2 with TRBJ1-1; 7 positions match TRBD1. The CDR3 spans 17 residues. Trimming removed 9 bases from V and 4 bases from J; junction bases left unmatched: 20. Germline CDR1 SNHLY, CDR2 FYNNEI. CDR3 in amino acids: CASTKNRQGGLATEAFF. CDR3 DNA sequence: TGTGCCAGTACTAAGAATAGACAGGGAGGGTTGGCCACTGAAGCTTTCTTT.

The chain is built from TRBV30 and TRBJ1-1; 7 bases are a match to TRBD1. This CDR3 contains 15 residues. CDR1 is GTSNPN, CDR2 SVGIG, per germline (reference sequence). Unmatched junction bases numbered 7, after V lost 2 bases and J lost 1 base. CDR3 sequence (DNA): TGTGCCTGGAGTCTATCAGACAGGGAGAACACTGAAGCTTTCTTT. This codes for CAWSLSDRENTEAFF.

The rearrangement joins TRBV30 to TRBJ1-2; possibly TRBD1 for D (5 bases). From germline, CDR1 is GTSNPN and CDR2 SVGIG (reference sequence). The ends were cut back, 4 bases at V and 4 bases at J, with 13 bases in the middle. This CDR3 region has 13 residues. The CDR3 region has the DNA TGTGCCTGGACCCTTGACGGGACCTATGGCTACACCTTC. Translating it yields CAWTLDGTYGYTF. The entire variable domain, with the rest obtained from reference TRBV30 and TRBJ1-2, is as follows: SQTIHQWPATLVQPVGSPLSLECTVEGTSNPNLYWYRQAAGRGLQLLFYSVGIGQISSEVPQNLSASRPQDRQFILSSKKLLLSDSGFYLCAWTLDGTYGYTFGSGTRLTVV.

This clonotype has ten or more counts. V gene TRBV28 combines with J gene TRBJ2-1, with TRBD2 identical over 8 bases. Per germline, CDR1 MDHEN and CDR2 SYDVKM. CDR3 length: 17 residues. Losses at the gene ends were 6 bases for V and 8 bases for J; bases not matched to a gene: 18. CDR3 loop: CASSPPPRGGLGDEQFF. The CDR3 DNA reads as TGTGCCAGCAGCCCTCCCCCCCGGGGGGGACTCGGGGATGAGCAGTTCTTC.

This clonotype has just a few counts. V usage is TRBV20-1 and J usage is TRBJ1-2, with 8 bases lining up with TRBD1. Germline V gives CDR1 DFQATT, CDR2 SNEGSKA (reference sequence). V gave up 2 bases and J gave up 4 bases; unmatched junction bases: 9. This CDR3 is 15 amino acids long. The CDR3 DNA follows: TGCAGTGCTAGATCACGGACAGGGCCGGGCTATGGCTACACCTTC. Protein: CSARSRTGPGYGYTF.

In its sample, this clonotype was seen many times. The chain links TRBV5-1 to TRBJ2-3, with 7 positions matching TRBD2. CDR3 length: 17 amino acids. Per germline, CDR1 SGHRS and CDR2 YFSETQ. The V segment lost 0 bases and the J segment 1 base; nucleotides outside the gene matches: 8. The CDR3 nucleotides are TGCGCCAGCAGCTTGGGTCCCCAGGCGGGAGGCACAGATACGCAGTATTTT. This gives the protein CASSLGPQAGGTDTQYF.

This clonotype was seen repeatedly, ten times or more. The V call is TRBV18, the J call TRBJ2-7; D gene unclear. Looked up from germline, CDR1 is KGHSH and CDR2 is LQKENI. CDR3 length: 15 residues. Between the trimmed V and J ends, which lost 1 base and 3 bases, there was a span of 13 bases. CDR3 coding DNA: TGTGCCAGCTCACCACAGGGTACGGCCGGCTACGAGCAGTACTTC. This codes for CASSPQGTAGYEQYF.

The chain is built from TRBV3-1 and TRBJ2-1, with 10 bases lining up with TRBD2. The V and J ends lost 1 base and 10 bases, in that order; junction bases with no gene match: 7. Germline V gives CDR1 LGHDT, CDR2 YNNKEL (reference sequence). The CDR3 length is 15 residues. Written as DNA, the CDR3 is TGTGCCAGCAGCCAAGCCCTAGCGGGAGTAGGGGAGCAGTTCTTC. Protein sequence: CASSQALAGVGEQFF.

V gene TRBV18 combines with J gene TRBJ2-1; tentative D call: TRBD1 (6 bases). This CDR3 is built from 17 residues. Trimming pared 3 bases from V and 0 bases from J, leaving 15 bases between. CDR1 KGHSH and CDR2 LQKENI come from the germline V gene. CDR3 in DNA: TGTGCCAGCTCACCCCAGACAGGAGAACTCTCCTACAATGAGCAGTTCTTC. Encoded protein: CASSPQTGELSYNEQFF.